Below, one T cell receptor beta chain is given with its context. The antigen is undetermined. The CDR3 has 18 amino acids. V lost 1 base and J lost 4, with 25 bases in between. The germline V gene encodes CDR1 DFQATT and CDR2 SNEGSKA (reference sequence). The sample is drawn from a study of T cells after yellow fever vaccination. Study-wide findings and caveats: Abundant clonotypes from the bulk population could get into FACS-sorted repertoires as contaminants. Clonotypes shared by both compartments, CD4 and CD8, made up a small share. Most clones from primary vaccination were detected again post-booster (approximately 97% CD4, roughly 90% CD8).

TCR cDNA was made by 5'RACE template switching, adding a universal primer site and UMIs. TCRdb ran MiXCR on the 5' RACE reads and lists one entry per CDR3 protein. The sample lists about 68,000 distinct CDR3 sequences, over 6.5% seen once, with around 37% in the top ten. The specimen was CD8+ T cells sorted from PBMCs, collected about 41 days after the first yellow fever vaccination. The chain joins TRBV20-1 to TRBJ2-5; the D call may be TRBD1 or TRBD2 (5 bases each). This TCR came from a man younger than 30 who received the YFV17D yellow fever vaccine. The CDR3 reads CSARVRVEGTPEGETQYF. The CDR3, as DNA: TGCAGTGCTAGAGTCAGGGTCGAGGGGACCCCAGAGGGAGAGACCCAGTACTTC.